What follows are 18 T cell receptor beta chains derived from one specimen sequenced in a study of blood T cell repertoires in COVID-19. Method: immunoSEQ multiplex PCR; TCRdb's copy keeps in-frame clones and lacks some. Here the sample spans about half a million clones, more than 85% being singletons. Sequences were obtained from PBMCs or T cells enriched from blood (not recorded which). Receptors were obtained from a woman aged 55-70 years who had recovered from COVID-19.

The chain is built from TRBV27 and TRBJ1-2, with 7 bases lining up with TRBD1. There are 14 residues in the CDR3. Germline V lookup: CDR1 MNHEY, CDR2 SMNVEV (reference sequence). V lost 5 bases and J lost 2; bases outside the gene matches: 5. The CDR3 protein is CASSQTGRNYGYTF. The DNA of the CDR3 is TGTGCCAGCAGTCAGACAGGGAGAAACTATGGCTACACCTTC.

The V gene is TRBV4-1, the J gene TRBJ2-2, with D maybe TRBD2 (6 bases). V shed 3 bases and J shed 7 bases, with 12 bases lying between them. CDR3 length: 14 residues. CDR1 and CDR2 (germline): MGHRA, YSYEKL. Written as DNA, the CDR3 is TGCGCCAGCAGCCACCCGGGGGTCGGCGGGGAGCTGTTTTTT. This codes for CASSHPGVGGELFF.

The chain carries TRBV28 and TRBJ1-3, with no clear D. From germline, CDR1 is MDHEN and CDR2 SYDVKM. Trimming shortened V by 6 bases and J by 4 bases, and 4 bases separated the two germline ends. The length of the CDR3 is 11 residues. CDR3 sequence reads: CASSYGNTIYF. The DNA for the CDR3 is TGTGCCAGCAGCTACGGAAACACCATATATTTT.

The chain has TRBV14 and TRBJ1-3; D gene unclear. Germline CDR1 reads SGHDN; CDR2 reads FVKESK. Deletions cut 3 bases from V and 0 bases from J, with 6 bases between. The CDR3 runs 14 residues. CDR3 sequence: CASSHLLSGNTIYF. CDR3 coding DNA: TGTGCCAGCAGCCACCTCCTCTCTGGAAACACCATATATTTT. Complete variable domain (other parts from reference TRBV14 and TRBJ1-3): EAGVTQFPSHSVIEKGQTVTLRCDPISGHDNLYWYRRVMGKEIKFLLHFVKESKQDESGMPNNRFLAERTGGTYSTLKVQPAELEDSGVYFCASSHLLSGNTIYFGEGSWLTVV.

The V call is TRBV2, the J call TRBJ1-1; D is ambiguous. CDR1 and CDR2 from the germline V gene are SNHLY and FYNNEI. The CDR3 length is 14 residues. The V end lost 5 bases, the J end lost 2 bases, and 12 bases lay between the germline ends. The DNA for the CDR3 is TGTGCCAGCAGTTACCTCCAACAAAACACTGAAGCTTTCTTT. It specifies CASSYLQQNTEAFF. Filled out from reference TRBV2 and TRBJ1-1, the complete variable domain reads EPEVTQTPSHQVTQMGQEVILRCVPISNHLYFYWYRQILGQKVEFLVSFYNNEISEKSEIFDDQFSVERPDGSNFTLKIRSTKLEDSAMYFCASSYLQQNTEAFFGQGTRLTVV.

This chain joins TRBV19 and TRBJ1-2, with a tentative D call TRBD1 (6 bases). Germline V gives CDR1 LNHDA, CDR2 SQIVND (reference sequence). Trimming removed 11 bases at V and 10 bases at J, with 23 bases between. The CDR3 is 13 amino acids. DNA for the CDR3: TGTGCCTCAGTATCCCCGGACAGAAAGTCCTACACCTTC. It encodes CASVSPDRKSYTF. Full variable domain (rest looked up from reference TRBV19 and TRBJ1-2): DGGITQSPKYLFRKEGQNVTLSCEQNLNHDAMYWYRQDPGQGLRLIYYSQIVNDFQKGDIAEGYSVSREKKESFPLTVTSAQKNPTAFYLCASVSPDRKSYTFGSGTRLTVV.

This chain joins TRBV18 and TRBJ1-1; 10 bases agree with TRBD1. The V and J ends lost 8 bases and 4 bases, in that order; junction bases with no gene match: 10. This CDR3 is 15 amino acids long. The germline V gene has CDR1 KGHSH and CDR2 LQKENI. The chain's CDR3 is CASQMKGQGPTEAFF. Here the CDR3 DNA reads TGTGCCAGCCAAATGAAGGGACAGGGGCCCACTGAAGCTTTCTTT.

The chain has TRBV10-2 and TRBJ2-1; 9 bases match TRBD2. CDR3 length: 14 residues. J was trimmed by 3 bases and V by 6 bases; bases with no gene match: 3. From germline, CDR1 is WSHSY and CDR2 SAAADI. CDR3 in amino acids: CASRRGGSYNEQFF. CDR3 bases: TGCGCCAGCAGGCGGGGGGGCAGCTACAATGAGCAGTTCTTC.

This chain links TRBV24-1 with TRBJ2-3; 7 nucleotides agree with TRBD2. V was pared by 5 bases and J by 7 bases, with 11 bases of the junction left unmatched. Germline CDR1 is KGHDR and CDR2 is SFDVKD. This CDR3 spans 15 amino acids. The CDR3 protein is CATSGPAGQDYTQYF. The CDR3 region has the DNA TGTGCCACCAGTGGTCCAGCGGGGCAGGACTATACGCAGTATTTT.

The rearrangement links TRBV27 to TRBJ2-1; TRBD2 agrees at 8 bases. V dropped 8 bases and J dropped 6; count of bases not matched to a gene: 15. The CDR3 consists of 16 residues. Per the germline V gene, CDR1 is MNHEY and CDR2 is SMNVEV (reference sequence). CDR3 loop: CASGFSSGGGPNEQFF. As DNA, the CDR3 is TGTGCCAGCGGATTCTCAAGCGGGGGAGGTCCCAATGAGCAGTTCTTC.

The sample holds one count of this clone. The rearrangement links TRBV6-2 or TRBV6-3 to TRBJ1-5; unclear D gene. Trimming removed 2 bases at V and 1 base at J, with 15 bases between. The germline gives CDR1 MNHEY, CDR2 SVGEGT. There are 17 residues in the CDR3. Written as DNA, the CDR3 is TGTGCCAGCAGTTACGCGAGTGGAGCGAGGAGCAATCAGCCCCAGCATTTT. It specifies CASSYASGARSNQPQHF.

The chain links TRBV19 to TRBJ2-5; D remains ambiguous. The CDR3 is 13 amino acids. V was clipped by 3 bases and J by 4 bases, with 9 bases between them. Germline CDR1 and CDR2: LNHDA and SQIVND (reference sequence). The CDR3 DNA sequence: TGTGCCAGTAGTATCACGAACTCAGAGACCCAGTACTTC. Its translation is CASSITNSETQYF.

The chain carries TRBV6-6 and TRBJ1-4; 8 bases map to TRBD1. The germline CDR1 and CDR2 sequences are MNHNY and SVGAGI (reference sequence). The V gene end was trimmed by 6 bases and the J gene end by 8 bases; junction bases not matched to a gene: 11. This CDR3 has 15 amino acids. The CDR3 bases are TGTGCCAGCAGCTACGTAGGACAGGGCACGGAAAAACTGTTTTTT. It encodes CASSYVGQGTEKLFF.

This chain connects TRBV12-5 to TRBJ2-3; D might be TRBD2 (5 bases). Germline V gene data show CDR1 as LGHNT and CDR2 as FRNRAP. The germline V and J ends were trimmed by 1 base and 3 bases, with 17 bases remaining between them. The CDR3 has 17 amino acids. Written as DNA, the CDR3 is TGTGCTAGTGGTTTGGGACCCCTAGCCTCTACAACAGATACGCAGTATTTT. Translated, it gives CASGLGPLASTTDTQYF.

The gene calls are TRBV4-1 and TRBJ1-2, with 9 bases fitting TRBD1. CDR3 length: 15 amino acids. V was pared by 1 base and J by 7 bases, with 7 bases of the junction left unmatched. The germline gives CDR1 MGHRA, CDR2 YSYEKL. CDR3 in DNA: TGCGCCAGCAGCCAAGTATGGGGACAGGGAACTGGCTACACCTTC. Its protein product is CASSQVWGQGTGYTF.

The genes are TRBV2 and TRBJ2-7, with 9 bases identical to TRBD2. This CDR3 spans 20 amino acids. Germline V gives CDR1 SNHLY, CDR2 FYNNEI. V lost 5 bases to trimming and J lost 3 bases; unmatched junction nucleotides: 23. For the CDR3, the DNA is TGTGCCAGCAGTCCCCGACAGGGATCAGCGGGGGGCCTCGGGGTCTACGAGCAGTACGTC. This encodes CASSPRQGSAGGLGVYEQYV.

J is TRBJ1-6 and V is TRBV6-4, with TRBD1 matching over 9 bases. The CDR3 extends over 20 amino acids. V dropped 6 bases and J dropped 7; count of bases not matched to a gene: 22. Germline V gives CDR1 MRHNA, CDR2 SNTAGT. CDR3 sequence reads: CASRAPRDRVKKGGNSPLHF. In nucleotides, the CDR3 is TGTGCCAGCAGGGCCCCAAGGGACAGGGTAAAGAAGGGAGGAAATTCACCCCTCCACTTT.

V usage is TRBV6-1 and J usage is TRBJ2-5, with D tentatively TRBD1 (6 bases). The CDR3 consists of 15 residues. V lost 3 bases to trimming and J lost 5 bases, with 16 bases between them. Per the germline V gene, CDR1 is MNHNS and CDR2 is SASEGT. The CDR3 here is CASSENRAAGETQYF. The CDR3 nucleotides read TGTGCCAGCAGTGAGAACAGGGCAGCCGGCGAGACCCAGTACTTC.